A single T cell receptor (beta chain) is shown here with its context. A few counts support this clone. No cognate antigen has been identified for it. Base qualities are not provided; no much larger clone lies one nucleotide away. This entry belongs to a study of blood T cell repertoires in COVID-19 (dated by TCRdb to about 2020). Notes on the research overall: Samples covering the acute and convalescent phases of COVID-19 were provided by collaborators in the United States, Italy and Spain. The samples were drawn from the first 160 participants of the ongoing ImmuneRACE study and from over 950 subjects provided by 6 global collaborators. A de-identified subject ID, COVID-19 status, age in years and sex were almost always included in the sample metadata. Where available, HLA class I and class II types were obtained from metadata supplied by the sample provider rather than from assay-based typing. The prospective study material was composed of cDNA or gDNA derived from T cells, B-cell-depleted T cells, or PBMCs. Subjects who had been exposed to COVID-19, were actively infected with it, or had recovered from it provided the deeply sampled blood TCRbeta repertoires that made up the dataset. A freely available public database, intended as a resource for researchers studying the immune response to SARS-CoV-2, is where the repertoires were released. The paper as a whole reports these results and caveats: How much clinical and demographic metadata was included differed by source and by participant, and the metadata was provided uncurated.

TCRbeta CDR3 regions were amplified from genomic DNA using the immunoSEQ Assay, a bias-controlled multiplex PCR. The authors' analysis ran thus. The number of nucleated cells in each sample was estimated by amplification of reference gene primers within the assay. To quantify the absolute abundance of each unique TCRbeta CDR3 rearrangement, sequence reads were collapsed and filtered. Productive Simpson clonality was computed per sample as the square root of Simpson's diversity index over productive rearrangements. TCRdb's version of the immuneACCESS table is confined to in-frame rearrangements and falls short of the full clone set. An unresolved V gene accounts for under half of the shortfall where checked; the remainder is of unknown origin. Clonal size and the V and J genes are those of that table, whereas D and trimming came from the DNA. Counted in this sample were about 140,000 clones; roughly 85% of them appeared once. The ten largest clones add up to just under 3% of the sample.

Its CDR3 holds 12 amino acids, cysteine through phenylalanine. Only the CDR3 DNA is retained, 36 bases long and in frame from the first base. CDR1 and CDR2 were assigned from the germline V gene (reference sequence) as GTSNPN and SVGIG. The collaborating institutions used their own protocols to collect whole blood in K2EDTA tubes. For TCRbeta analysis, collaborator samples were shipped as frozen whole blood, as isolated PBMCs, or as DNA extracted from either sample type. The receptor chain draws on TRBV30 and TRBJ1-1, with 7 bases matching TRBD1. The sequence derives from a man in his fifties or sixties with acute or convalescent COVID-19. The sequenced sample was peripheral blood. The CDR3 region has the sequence CAPGTANTEAFF. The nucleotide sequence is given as TGTGCACCTGGGACAGCAAACACTGAAGCTTTCTTT.